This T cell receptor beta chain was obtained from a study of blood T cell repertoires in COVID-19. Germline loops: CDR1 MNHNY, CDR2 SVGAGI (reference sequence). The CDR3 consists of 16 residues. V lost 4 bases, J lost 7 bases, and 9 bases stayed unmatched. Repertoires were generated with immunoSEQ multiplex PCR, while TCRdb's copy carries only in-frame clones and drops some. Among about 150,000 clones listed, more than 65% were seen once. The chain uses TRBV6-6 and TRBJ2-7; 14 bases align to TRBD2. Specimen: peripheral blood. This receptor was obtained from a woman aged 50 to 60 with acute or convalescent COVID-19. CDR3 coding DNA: TGTGCCAGCAGTTCTGCGGGACTAGCGGGAGCCGGGGAGCAGTACTTC. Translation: CASSSAGLAGAGEQYF.